The present entry profiles one T cell receptor (beta chain) with its context. Original analysis: Amplifying reference gene primers gave estimates of nucleated cell counts. The repertoire was sequenced with immunoSEQ multiplex PCR; TCRdb's copy has only in-frame clones and lacks some. From that table come the V and J calls and clone size; the DNA was used to work out D and trimming. The sample lists 350,000 to 450,000 clones; around 84% were seen once. The germline V and J ends were trimmed by 5 bases and 5 bases, with 6 bases remaining between them. This CDR3 contains 12 residues. Germline CDR1 reads SEHNR; CDR2 reads FQNEAQ (reference sequence). These data belong to a study of blood T cell repertoires in COVID-19. On the study more broadly: COVID-19 samples from acute and convalescent phases originated in the United States, Italy and Spain. T cells, B-cell-depleted T cells, or PBMCs supplied cDNA or gDNA.

The sequenced sample consisted of peripheral blood. The chain links TRBV7-9 to TRBJ2-2; D remains ambiguous. The clonotype comes from a human donor in a cohort sampled during active COVID-19. The CDR3 loop is CASSPLTGELFF. The CDR3, as DNA: TGTGCCAGCAGCCCCCTGACCGGGGAGCTGTTTTTT.